Shown below are 27 T cell receptor beta chains from a single sample sequenced in a study of Tregs in tolerant kidney transplant recipients. Profiled with immunoSEQ multiplex PCR; TCRdb holds only in-frame clones, not every one. Of 90,000 or so clones listed, 93% are singletons. Mixed chimerism was transient after nonmyeloablative marrow transplants from related graft donors. The specimen comprised CD4+ T cells from blood (PBMCs), sampled 12 months after the transplant. The receptors originated from a human patient who received a combined kidney and bone marrow transplant. Certain T cells may be donor cells from the graft.

The chain joins TRBV28 to TRBJ2-2; 8 nucleotides line up with TRBD2. This CDR3 is 15 amino acids long. Germline V gene sequence: CDR1 MDHEN, CDR2 SYDVKM. The J segment lost 5 bases and the V segment lost 5 bases, leaving 7 bases of the junction unmatched. The CDR3 sequence: CASSPSGGDTGELFF. As DNA, the CDR3 is TGTGCCAGCAGTCCCTCCGGGGGGGATACCGGGGAGCTGTTTTTT.

This chain connects TRBV10-1 to TRBJ2-5; 8 positions agree with TRBD1. Trimming cost V 8 bases and J 5 bases; bases outside gene matches: 10. Germline V lookup: CDR1 WNHNN, CDR2 SYGVQD (reference sequence). The CDR3 has 14 amino acids. The CDR3 coding sequence is TGCGCCAGCCCTTTAGCAGGGGGCCCGGAGACCCAGTACTTC. It yields the protein CASPLAGGPETQYF.

The chain combines TRBV12-5 with TRBJ2-7; possibly TRBD1 for D (5 bases). Trimming shortened V by 0 bases and J by 2 bases, and 14 bases separated the two germline ends. The CDR3 loop spans 16 amino acids. Germline CDR1 is LGHNT and CDR2 is FRNRAP. CDR3 sequence reads: CASGLVFGREAYEQYF. The DNA of the CDR3 is TGTGCTAGTGGTTTGGTTTTTGGCAGGGAAGCCTACGAGCAGTACTTC.

The chain employs TRBV10-3 and TRBJ1-2; D is ambiguous. The CDR3 is 17 residues long. V lost 4 bases to trimming and J lost 5 bases, with 23 bases between them. CDR1 and CDR2 (germline): ENHRY, SYGVKD. The CDR3 DNA reads as TGTGCCATCAGTGGATCGACGGAGGTCCAACTTCCATATGGCTACACCTTC. This codes for CAISGSTEVQLPYGYTF.

This rearrangement joins TRBV4-2 to TRBJ2-1; maybe TRBD2 (6 bases). CDR1 and CDR2 from the germline V gene are LGHNA and YNFKEQ. The CDR3 runs to 16 residues. Trimming left V 1 base short and J 6 bases short, with 16 bases between. CDR3 residues: CASSQAGGVRRNEQFF. The CDR3, as DNA: TGTGCCAGCAGCCAAGCCGGCGGGGTAAGGCGCAATGAGCAGTTCTTC.

The chain links TRBV18 to TRBJ2-3, with D perhaps matching TRBD2 (6 bases). Trimming took off 1 base at V and 5 bases at J, with 13 bases between the two ends. Germline assignment: CDR1 KGHSH and CDR2 LQKENI. The CDR3 runs to 15 residues. The CDR3 is CASSPQPGLGDTQYF. The CDR3 bases are TGTGCCAGCTCACCACAACCGGGACTGGGAGATACGCAGTATTTT. Based on the CDR3 plus reference TRBV18 and TRBJ2-3, the full variable domain is NAGVMQNPRHLVRRRGQEARLRCSPMKGHSHVYWYRQLPEEGLKFMVYLQKENIIDESGMPKERFSAEFPKEGPSILRIQQVVRGDSAAYFCASSPQPGLGDTQYFGPGTRLTVL.

This chain links TRBV4-3 with TRBJ2-7, with 11 nucleotides matching TRBD1. The trim removed 4 bases at V and 6 bases at J, leaving 5 bases unmatched. Germline V CDR1 and CDR2: LGHNA, YSLEER. The CDR3 consists of 14 residues. CDR3 sequence: CASSPDRGLGEQYF. The CDR3 DNA sequence: TGCGCCAGCAGCCCGGACAGGGGGCTGGGCGAGCAGTACTTC.

The rearrangement links TRBV4-2 to TRBJ2-7, with 11 bases identical to TRBD1. V lost 4 bases to trimming and J lost 4 bases; unmatched junction nucleotides: 12. CDR1 LGHNA and CDR2 YNFKEQ come from the germline V gene. This CDR3 region has 17 residues. The CDR3 reads CASSRRKGTGGQYEQYF. Here the CDR3 DNA reads TGTGCCAGCAGCCGCCGGAAGGGGACAGGGGGTCAATACGAGCAGTACTTC.

The chain couples TRBV5-1 to TRBJ1-3, with D possibly matching TRBD1 (5 bases). Trimming removed 4 bases from V and 0 bases from J, with 17 bases in between. CDR3 length: 17 residues. Per the germline V gene, CDR1 is SGHRS and CDR2 is YFSETQ. CDR3 protein: CASSPWAMGGSGNTIYF. As DNA, the CDR3 is TGCGCCAGCAGCCCATGGGCGATGGGGGGCTCTGGAAACACCATATATTTT.

This clone was seen only once. The same CDR3 can be traced to other DNA sequences in this sample. The chain uses TRBV7-9 and TRBJ2-7, with 9 positions matching TRBD1. CDR1 is SEHNR, CDR2 FQNEAQ, per germline (reference sequence). The CDR3 sequence is 16 residues long. V lost 9 bases, J lost 0 bases, and 12 bases stayed unmatched. CDR3 region: CASSQTGTGFSYEQYF. Here the CDR3 DNA reads TGTGCCAGTAGCCAGACCGGGACAGGGTTCTCCTACGAGCAGTACTTC.

The chain couples TRBV7-6 to TRBJ2-5; D gene unclear. CDR1 is SGHVS and CDR2 is FNYEAQ in the germline V gene. CDR3 length: 14 amino acids. V shed 3 bases and J shed 5 bases, with 13 bases lying between them. The CDR3 DNA sequence: TGTGCCAGCAGCTTTTTTCCCCTCGGGGAGACCCAGTACTTC. The encoded protein is CASSFFPLGETQYF.

V usage is TRBV4-1 and J usage is TRBJ2-1, with D maybe TRBD2 (6 bases). The CDR3 contains 14 residues. CDR1 is MGHRA and CDR2 is YSYEKL in the germline V gene. The V and J ends lost 4 bases and 7 bases respectively, with 14 bases between them. The CDR3 nucleotides read TGCGCCAGCAGCCGTAGCGGACGAGGGAATGAGCAGTTCTTC. This gives the protein CASSRSGRGNEQFF.

J is TRBJ2-7 and V is TRBV9, with 7 bases lining up with TRBD1. CDR1 and CDR2 (germline): SGDLS, YYNGEE. With V trimmed by 0 bases and J by 3 bases, 6 bases remained unmatched. CDR3 length: 15 residues. The DNA of the CDR3 is TGTGCCAGCAGCGTAGCCGGGACAGAGATCTACGAGCAGTACTTC. Translating it yields CASSVAGTEIYEQYF.

The chain has TRBV4-3 and TRBJ1-1; D ambiguous. This CDR3 contains 14 residues. Germline CDR1 is LGHNA and CDR2 is YSLEER. V lost 5 bases, J lost 1 base, and 11 bases lay in between. CDR3 bases: TGCGCCAGCAGCTTTGGACTGAAGAACACTGAAGCTTTCTTT. Residues: CASSFGLKNTEAFF.

The chain recombines TRBV4-1 with TRBJ2-1; unclear D gene. In germline, CDR1 is MGHRA, CDR2 YSYEKL. V was cut by 4 bases and J by 6 bases, with 16 bases left in between. The CDR3 consists of 15 residues. For the CDR3, the DNA is TGCGCCAGCAGCCCATCAATCTTAGCCATCAATGAGCAGTTCTTC. This codes for CASSPSILAINEQFF.

V and J are TRBV15 and TRBJ2-1, with D maybe TRBD2 (6 bases). The germline V gene has CDR1 LNHNV and CDR2 YYDKDF (reference sequence). This CDR3 comprises 12 residues. V shed 8 bases and J shed 10 bases, with 15 bases lying between them. CDR3 DNA: TGTGCCACCTCGATAGCGGTCGGGGAGCAGTTCTTC. This encodes CATSIAVGEQFF.

The chain is built from TRBV9 and TRBJ2-3; 7 bases line up with TRBD2. J was trimmed by 3 bases and V by 2 bases; bases with no gene match: 12. In germline, CDR1 is SGDLS, CDR2 YYNGEE. The CDR3 has 17 residues. The CDR3 nucleotides are TGTGCCAGCAGCGTTAGGGTTGCGGGAGAGAGGACAGATACGCAGTATTTT. Amino acids: CASSVRVAGERTDTQYF.

The chain employs TRBV11-1 and TRBJ2-7; D might be TRBD1 (6 bases). CDR3 length: 13 amino acids. In germline, CDR1 is SGHAT, CDR2 FQDESV (reference sequence). V was pared by 4 bases and J by 7 bases, with 14 bases between. CDR3 nucleotides: TGTGCCAGCAGCTCAGGGACAAGAGTTGAGCAGTACTTC. The encoded protein is CASSSGTRVEQYF.

This clone was observed once. The same CDR3 arises from other DNA sequences in this sample as well. The V and J genes are TRBV27 and TRBJ1-6; D unclear. The V gene lost 3 bases and the J gene lost 10 bases, with 13 bases spanning the gap. This CDR3 comprises 14 residues. In germline, CDR1 is MNHEY, CDR2 SMNVEV (reference sequence). The CDR3 bases are TGTGCCAGCAGTTTCGCAGGTTTACGGTCACCCCTCCACTTT. It yields the protein CASSFAGLRSPLHF.

The chain links TRBV7-9 to TRBJ2-1; 14 bases are shared with TRBD2. Trimming took 10 bases from V and 6 from J; bases not matched to a gene: 2. The CDR3 covers 13 residues. Germline-derived CDR1 and CDR2 are SEHNR and FQNEAQ (reference sequence). The CDR3 sequence: CATGLAGVNEQFF. The DNA for the CDR3 is TGTGCCACGGGACTAGCGGGGGTCAATGAGCAGTTCTTC. The whole variable domain, filled in from reference TRBV7-9 and TRBJ2-1, reads DTGVSQNPRHKITKRGQNVTFRCDPISEHNRLYWYRQTLGQGPEFLTYFQNEAQLEKSRLLSDRFSAERPKGSFSTLEIQRTEQGDSAMYLCATGLAGVNEQFFGPGTRLTVL.

V and J are TRBV30 and TRBJ2-1; maybe TRBD1 (5 bases). Germline V gene lookup returns CDR1 GTSNPN and CDR2 SVGIG (reference sequence). The CDR3 extends over 13 amino acids. Trimming pared 3 bases from V and 6 bases from J, leaving 12 bases between. CDR3 region: CAWSGDSSNEQFF. Written as DNA, the CDR3 is TGTGCCTGGAGCGGTGACAGCAGCAATGAGCAGTTCTTC.

A single count supports this clone. This chain links TRBV28 with TRBJ2-1, with TRBD2 matching over 15 bases. The CDR3 contains 17 residues. Germline V lookup: CDR1 MDHEN, CDR2 SYDVKM. V dropped 5 bases and J dropped 7; count of bases not matched to a gene: 9. For the CDR3, the DNA is TGTGCCAGCAGTCTCTCCGGACTAGCGGGGGGGCGGAATGAGCAGTTCTTC. This translates into CASSLSGLAGGRNEQFF.

V and J are TRBV21-1 and TRBJ1-2; the D call of TRBD1 is as the table states it, not checked on the DNA. TRBV21-1 is labeled a pseudogene. This CDR3 has 15 amino acids. CDR3 protein: CASSKSLGQGGGYTF. The DNA for the CDR3 is TGTGCCAGCAGCAAAAGCCTAGGACAGGGCGGTGGCTACACCTTC.

V gene TRBV19 combines with J gene TRBJ2-6, with a tentative D call TRBD2 (5 bases). This CDR3 is built from 15 residues. Trimming took 6 bases from V and 2 from J, leaving 11 bases between them. Germline V CDR1 and CDR2: LNHDA, SQIVND (reference sequence). The CDR3 region has the DNA TGTGCCAGTAGGGACCGGGGAGCTGGGGCCAACGTCCTGACTTTC. Translation gives CASRDRGAGANVLTF.

V usage is TRBV10-3 and J usage is TRBJ1-5; TRBD1 agrees at 10 bases. J was trimmed by 4 bases and V by 5 bases; bases with no gene match: 11. CDR3 size: 17 residues. Germline V CDR1 and CDR2: ENHRY, SYGVKD. The CDR3 here is CAISPGTGVVANQPQHF. The DNA for the CDR3 is TGTGCCATCAGTCCCGGGACAGGGGTAGTTGCGAATCAGCCCCAGCATTTT.

This rearrangement joins TRBV10-1 to TRBJ2-4; 10 positions match TRBD1. From germline, CDR1 is WNHNN and CDR2 SYGVQD (reference sequence). With 3 bases clipped from V and 8 bases from J, the junction kept 10 bases outside the gene matches. The CDR3 extends over 16 amino acids. This CDR3 is CASSDPTPGQGDIQYF. In DNA, the CDR3 is TGCGCCAGCAGTGACCCAACTCCCGGACAGGGGGACATTCAGTACTTC.

The chain combines TRBV5-4 with TRBJ2-7; tentative D call: TRBD2 (5 bases). V was shortened by 4 bases and J by 5 bases, with 19 bases between the two germline ends. This CDR3 has 15 residues. Germline lookup yields CDR1 SGHNT and CDR2 YYREEE (reference sequence). CDR3 protein: CASSRGAGGPNEQYF. CDR3 bases: TGTGCCAGCAGCCGGGGTGCAGGTGGTCCGAACGAGCAGTACTTC.